The TCR beta chain under discussion was sequenced for a study of T cells expressing NK-cell markers. On the study more broadly: HCMV seropositivity characterized seven of the eight sequenced donors, and seronegativity one. Findings and caveats of the study: Similarly, these clonotypes led the CD3+CD56-NKG2C+ fraction as well in a handful of donors.

With respect to this clonotype: What it binds is unknown.

Per the germline V gene, CDR1 is SGDLS and CDR2 is YYNGEE. This CDR3 contains 15 residues. Using the 5' RACE reads, TCRdb records one entry per CDR3 protein without DNA. Listed are about 260,000 distinct CDR3 sequences; about 0.39% falls within the top ten. Sequences were obtained from blood T cells: a sorted CD56 or NKG2C T cell subset, CD4+ or CD8+ T cells, or bulk PBMC T cells (not recorded which). The TCR originated in a man younger than 35 in good health. The chain joins TRBV9 to TRBJ2-1; with no DNA, the TCRdb D assignment of TRBD2 cannot be verified. The CDR3 protein is CASSVAGGVFNEQFF. Supplemented by reference TRBV9 and TRBJ2-1, the full variable domain reads DSGVTQTPKHLITATGQRVTLRCSPRSGDLSVYWYQQSLDQGLQFLIQYYNGEERAKGNILERFSAQQFPDLHSELNLSSLELGDSALYFCASSVAGGVFNEQFFGPGTRLTVL.